The 9 T cell receptor beta chains presented below share a single source sample, sequenced in a study of blood T cell repertoires in COVID-19. Method: immunoSEQ multiplex PCR; TCRdb's copy keeps in-frame clones and lacks some. Among about 400,000 clones listed, 88% were seen once. Sequencing was performed on PBMCs or T cells enriched from blood (not recorded which). All receptors derive from a woman aged 40 to 50 with acute COVID-19.

This chain connects TRBV15 to TRBJ2-3, with D possibly TRBD2 on 5 matching bases. The V gene's germline CDR1 is LNHNV and CDR2 YYDKDF (reference sequence). The CDR3 has 16 amino acids. V lost 1 base to trimming and J lost 2 bases, with 13 bases between them. The DNA of the CDR3 is TGTGCCACCAGCAGAGTCGGCAGCGGAGCCACAGATACGCAGTATTTT. Protein sequence: CATSRVGSGATDTQYF.

This chain joins TRBV6-5 and TRBJ2-1; TRBD1 matches 7 bases. V was clipped by 6 bases and J by 8 bases; unmatched bases: 13. The CDR3 runs 15 residues. Germline V gene sequence: CDR1 MNHEY, CDR2 SVGAGI. The CDR3 is CASSPTGTVGDEQFF. In DNA, the CDR3 is TGTGCCAGCAGCCCCACCGGGACAGTGGGCGATGAGCAGTTCTTC.

The rearrangement joins TRBV5-4 to TRBJ1-2; 7 positions agree with TRBD1. Germline CDR1 and CDR2: SGHNT and YYREEE (reference sequence). V dropped 0 bases and J dropped 10; count of bases not matched to a gene: 3. There are 12 residues in the CDR3. The DNA of the CDR3 is TGTGCCAGCAGCTTGGACAGGGGAAACTACACCTTC. Its translation: CASSLDRGNYTF.

This chain uses TRBV6-5 with TRBJ1-3, with 8 bases that match TRBD1. This CDR3 is built from 15 residues. V lost 6 bases and J lost 3; bases outside the gene matches: 7. Per germline, CDR1 MNHEY and CDR2 SVGAGI. CDR3 protein: CASSRGQGGGNTIYF. The CDR3 nucleotides are TGTGCCAGCAGCCGAGGACAGGGAGGTGGAAACACCATATATTTT.

This clone has just one count. CDR3 region: CASSSGILYEQYF. CDR3 coding DNA: TGTGCCAGCAGTTCCGGGATTCTGTACGAGCAGTACTTC. J is TRBJ2-7 and V is TRBV27, with D possibly matching TRBD2 (5 bases). CDR1 is MNHEY, CDR2 SMNVEV, per germline (reference sequence). The V end lost 4 bases, the J end lost 4 bases, and 11 bases lay between the germline ends. The CDR3 extends over 13 amino acids.

The sample holds a few counts of this clone. The chain combines TRBV25-1 with TRBJ2-1, with 9 bases matching TRBD2. Looked up from germline, CDR1 is MGHDK and CDR2 is SYGVNS. V was clipped by 3 bases and J by 6 bases; unmatched bases: 6. The CDR3 length is 15 residues. The CDR3 coding sequence is TGTGCCAGCAGTGATGGTCTAGCGGGGATCAATGAGCAGTTCTTC. This translates into CASSDGLAGINEQFF.

The chain employs TRBV3-1 (or the pseudogene TRBV3-2) and TRBJ1-4, with TRBD1 as a possible D gene (5 bases). Germline V gene data show CDR1 as LGHDT and CDR2 as YNNKEL (reference sequence). The CDR3 contains 16 residues. The ends were cut back, 3 bases at V and 3 bases at J, with 14 bases in the middle. The CDR3 region has the DNA TGTGCCAGCAGCCAGGTCCTAACAGGAGCTAATGAAAAACTGTTTTTT. Translation gives CASSQVLTGANEKLFF.

V and J are TRBV11-2 and TRBJ2-7, with D unresolved. CDR3 length equals 13 residues. Germline V lookup: CDR1 SGHAT, CDR2 FQNNGV. The V gene lost 6 bases and the J gene lost 6 bases, with 15 bases spanning the gap. This CDR3 is CASSFPGSPEQYF. The CDR3 nucleotides read TGTGCCAGCAGTTTCCCGGGTAGTCCCGAGCAGTACTTC.

This rearrangement joins TRBV9 to TRBJ1-3; D may be TRBD1 (5 bases). Per germline, CDR1 SGDLS and CDR2 YYNGEE. V was clipped by 3 bases and J by 3 bases, with 16 bases between them. The CDR3 length is 16 residues. CDR3 protein: CASSEGNAAFGNTIYF. In nucleotides, the CDR3 is TGTGCCAGCAGCGAGGGGAATGCGGCCTTTGGAAACACCATATATTTT. The full variable domain, its missing parts supplied by reference TRBV9 and TRBJ1-3, is DSGVTQTPKHLITATGQRVTLRCSPRSGDLSVYWYQQSLDQGLQFLIQYYNGEERAKGNILERFSAQQFPDLHSELNLSSLELGDSALYFCASSEGNAAFGNTIYFGEGSWLTVV.